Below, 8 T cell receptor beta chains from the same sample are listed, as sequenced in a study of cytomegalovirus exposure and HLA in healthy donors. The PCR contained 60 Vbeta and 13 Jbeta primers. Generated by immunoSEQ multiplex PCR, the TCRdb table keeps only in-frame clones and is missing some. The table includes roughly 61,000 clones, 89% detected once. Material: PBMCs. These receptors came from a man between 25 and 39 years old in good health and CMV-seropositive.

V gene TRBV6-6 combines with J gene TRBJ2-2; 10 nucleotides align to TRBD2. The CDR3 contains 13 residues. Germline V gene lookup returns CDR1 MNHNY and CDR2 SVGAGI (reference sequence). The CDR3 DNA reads TGTCATACTAGCGGGACGAACACCGGGGAGCTGTTTTTT. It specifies CHTSGTNTGELFF.

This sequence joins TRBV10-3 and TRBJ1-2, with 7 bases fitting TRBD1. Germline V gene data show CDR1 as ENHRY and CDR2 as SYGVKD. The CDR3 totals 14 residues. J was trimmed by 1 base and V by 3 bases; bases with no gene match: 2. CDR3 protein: CAISETGVNYGYTF. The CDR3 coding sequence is TGTGCCATCAGTGAAACAGGGGTTAACTATGGCTACACCTTC.

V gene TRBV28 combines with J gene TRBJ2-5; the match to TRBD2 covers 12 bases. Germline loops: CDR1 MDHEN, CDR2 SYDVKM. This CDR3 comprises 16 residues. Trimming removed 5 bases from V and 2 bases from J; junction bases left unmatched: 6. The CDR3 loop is CASSARLAGEQETQYF. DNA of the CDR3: TGTGCCAGCAGTGCCCGACTAGCGGGAGAACAAGAGACCCAGTACTTC. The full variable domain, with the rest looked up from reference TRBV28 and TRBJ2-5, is DVKVTQSSRYLVKRTGEKVFLECVQDMDHENMFWYRQDPGLGLRLIYFSYDVKMKEKGDIPEGYSVSREKKERFSLILESASTNQTSMYLCASSARLAGEQETQYFGPGTRLLVL.

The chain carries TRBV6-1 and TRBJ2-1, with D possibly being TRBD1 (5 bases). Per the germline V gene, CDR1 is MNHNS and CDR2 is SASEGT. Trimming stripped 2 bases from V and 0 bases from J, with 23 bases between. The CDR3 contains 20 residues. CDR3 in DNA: TGTGCCAGCAGTGAATTTTTGAGGACAACACATGCCGGCTCCTACAATGAGCAGTTCTTC. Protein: CASSEFLRTTHAGSYNEQFF.

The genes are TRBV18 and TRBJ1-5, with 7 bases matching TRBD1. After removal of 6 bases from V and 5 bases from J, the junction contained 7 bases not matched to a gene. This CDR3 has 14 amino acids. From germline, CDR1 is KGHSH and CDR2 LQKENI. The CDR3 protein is CASSLNRGDQPQHF. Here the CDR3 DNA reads TGTGCCAGCTCCCTTAACAGGGGAGATCAGCCCCAGCATTTT.

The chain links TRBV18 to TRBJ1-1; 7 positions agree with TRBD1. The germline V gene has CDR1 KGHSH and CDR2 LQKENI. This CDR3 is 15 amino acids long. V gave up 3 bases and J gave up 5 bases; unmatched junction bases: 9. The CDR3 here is CASSPFTTGETEAFF. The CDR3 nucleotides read TGTGCCAGCTCACCCTTCACTACAGGGGAGACTGAAGCTTTCTTT.

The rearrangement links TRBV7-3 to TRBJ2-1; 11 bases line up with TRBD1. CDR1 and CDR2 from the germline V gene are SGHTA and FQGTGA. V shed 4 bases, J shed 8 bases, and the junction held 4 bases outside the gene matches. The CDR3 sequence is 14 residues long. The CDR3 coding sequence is TGTGCCAGCAGCTCCGGGACAGGGGGGTATGAGCAGTTCTTC. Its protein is CASSSGTGGYEQFF. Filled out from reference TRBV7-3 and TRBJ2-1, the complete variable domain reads GAGVSQTPSNKVTEKGKYVELRCDPISGHTALYWYRQSLGQGPEFLIYFQGTGAADDSGLPNDRFFAVRPEGSVSTLKIQRTERGDSAVYLCASSSGTGGYEQFFGPGTRLTVL.

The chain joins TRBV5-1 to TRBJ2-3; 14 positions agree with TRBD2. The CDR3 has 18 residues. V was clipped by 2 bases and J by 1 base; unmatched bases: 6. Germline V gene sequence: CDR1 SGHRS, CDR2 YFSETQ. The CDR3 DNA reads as TGCGCCAGCAGCTTCGGACTAGCGGGAGGTCGGGGCACAGATACGCAGTATTTT. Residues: CASSFGLAGGRGTDTQYF. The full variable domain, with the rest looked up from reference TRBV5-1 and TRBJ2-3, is KAGVTQTPRYLIKTRGQQVTLSCSPISGHRSVSWYQQTPGQGLQFLFEYFSETQRNKGNFPGRFSGRQFSNSRSEMNVSTLELGDSALYLCASSFGLAGGRGTDTQYFGPGTRLTVL.